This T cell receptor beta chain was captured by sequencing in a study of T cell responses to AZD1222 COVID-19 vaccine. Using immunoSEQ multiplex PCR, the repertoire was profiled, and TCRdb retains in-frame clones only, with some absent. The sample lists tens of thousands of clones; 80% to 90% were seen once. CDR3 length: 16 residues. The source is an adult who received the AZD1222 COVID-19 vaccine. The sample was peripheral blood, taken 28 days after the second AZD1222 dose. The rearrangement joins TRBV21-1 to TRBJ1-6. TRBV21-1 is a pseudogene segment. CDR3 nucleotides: TGTGCCAGCAGCTCTCCTGGGGGGTTACATAATTCACCCCTCCACTTT. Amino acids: CASSSPGGLHNSPLHF.